This T cell receptor beta chain was sequenced during a study of cytomegalovirus exposure and HLA in healthy donors. General observations from the study: The investigators catalogued 160 or so TCR beta chains as cytomegalovirus-associated. It was taken for granted in presence/absence analyses that sequencing depth across donors was roughly uniform.

Germline lookup yields CDR1 GTSNPN and CDR2 SVGIG (reference sequence). The CDR3 loop spans 12 amino acids. V gave up 2 bases and J gave up 4 bases, with 6 bases separating them. While unrecorded immune exposures were likely, the donors were nominally healthy when sampled. As concerns this clone: Its matching antigen is unknown.

Primers for the PCR totalled 60 Vbeta and 13 Jbeta. Clones were sequenced by immunoSEQ multiplex PCR, and TCRdb holds only the in-frame ones, with some missing. The table shows over 150,000 clones, with approximately 80% occurring only once. This rearrangement joins TRBV30 to TRBJ1-3; D is unclear. This clonotype originated in a woman aged 40 to 49 in good health and CMV-seropositive. The sequenced sample consisted of PBMCs. DNA for the CDR3: TGTGCCTGGAGTTATATAGGAAACACCATATATTTT. It specifies CAWSYIGNTIYF.